Below are 32 T cell receptor beta chains sequenced from a single sample in a study of blood T cell repertoires in COVID-19. Sequencing was performed with immunoSEQ multiplex PCR; in TCRdb, only in-frame clones are kept and a portion is missing. The table lists some 140,000 clones, roughly 80% of them singletons. Sequenced sample: peripheral blood. The receptors come from a woman aged 80 or older with acute or convalescent COVID-19.

V and J are TRBV7-9 and TRBJ1-4; D uncertain. Trimming removed 5 bases from V and 7 bases from J, with 17 bases in between. Per germline, CDR1 SEHNR and CDR2 FQNEAQ (reference sequence). The CDR3 runs 15 residues. CDR3: CASSPGPAGTEKLFF. As DNA, the CDR3 is TGTGCCAGCAGCCCCGGCCCAGCGGGTACTGAAAAACTGTTTTTT. Combining the CDR3 with reference TRBV7-9 and TRBJ1-4 gives the whole variable domain DTGVSQNPRHKITKRGQNVTFRCDPISEHNRLYWYRQTLGQGPEFLTYFQNEAQLEKSRLLSDRFSAERPKGSFSTLEIQRTEQGDSAMYLCASSPGPAGTEKLFFGSGTQLSVL.

This chain uses TRBV7-6 with TRBJ2-2, with 10 bases that match TRBD1. Germline assignment: CDR1 SGHVS and CDR2 FNYEAQ. The CDR3 has 15 residues. The V gene end was trimmed by 11 bases and the J gene end by 2 bases; junction bases not matched to a gene: 8. The CDR3 DNA reads TGTGCCGTTCCGGGACAGGGGACAAACACCGGGGAGCTGTTTTTT. This codes for CAVPGQGTNTGELFF. The entire variable domain, with the rest obtained from reference TRBV7-6 and TRBJ2-2, is as follows: GAGVSQSPRYKVTKRGQDVALRCDPISGHVSLYWYRQALGQGPEFLTYFNYEAQQDKSGLPNDRFSAERPEGSISTLTIQRTEQRDSAMYRCAVPGQGTNTGELFFGEGSRLTVL.

A few counts support this clone. This rearrangement joins TRBV3-1 (or the pseudogene TRBV3-2) to TRBJ2-5; D uncertain. Per germline, CDR1 LGHDT and CDR2 YNNKEL (reference sequence). With 3 bases removed from V and 4 bases from J, the gap between germline ends came to 6 bases. The CDR3 contains 12 residues. The chain's CDR3 is CASSHYGETQYF. The CDR3 bases are TGTGCCAGCAGCCATTACGGAGAGACCCAGTACTTC.

In this sample, this clone turned up many times. J is TRBJ1-6 and V is TRBV4-3, with D hard to call. Trimming left V 1 base short and J 0 bases short, with 13 bases between. The CDR3 covers 18 residues. Germline-derived CDR1 and CDR2 are LGHNA and YSLEER. CDR3 loop: CASSQGSPGSSYNSPLHF. DNA for the CDR3: TGCGCCAGCAGCCAAGGGTCGCCGGGGAGCTCCTATAATTCACCCCTCCACTTT.

This sequence joins TRBV19 and TRBJ1-5; TRBD1 aligns across 7 bases. Germline assignment: CDR1 LNHDA and CDR2 SQIVND (reference sequence). This CDR3 comprises 15 residues. V shed 4 bases and J 1 base; nucleotides not matched to a gene: 4. The CDR3 region has the DNA TGTGCCAGTAGTACGCCGGGACAGAGCAATCAGCCCCAGCATTTT. Translated: CASSTPGQSNQPQHF.

The chain recombines TRBV6-5 with TRBJ1-3; 7 nucleotides align to TRBD1. J lost 5 bases, V lost 6 bases, and 4 bases had no gene match. The CDR3 has 13 residues. The germline V gene encodes CDR1 MNHEY and CDR2 SVGAGI. CDR3 nucleotide sequence: TGTGCCAGCAGGCGACAGGGAAGAAACACCATATATTTT. It is translated as CASRRQGRNTIYF.

This clone occurred a few times. The chain recombines TRBV14 with TRBJ2-7; D perhaps matches TRBD1 (7 bases). Germline values: CDR1 SGHDN, CDR2 FVKESK. Trimming shortened V by 3 bases and J by 6 bases, and 15 bases separated the two germline ends. The CDR3 covers 14 residues. The CDR3: CASSHFIQGGEQYF. The DNA of the CDR3 is TGTGCCAGCAGCCACTTTATTCAGGGGGGCGAGCAGTACTTC.

The rearrangement uses TRBV6-5 and TRBJ2-3; 7 bases agree with TRBD2. From germline, CDR1 is MNHEY and CDR2 SVGAGI. The CDR3 is made up of 16 amino acids. The V segment lost 0 bases and the J segment 1 base; nucleotides outside the gene matches: 4. The CDR3 DNA reads TGTGCCAGCAGTTACTCCCGCGGGGGAGGCACAGATACGCAGTATTTT. This gives the protein CASSYSRGGGTDTQYF.

The CDR3 bases are TGTGCCAGCAGTTACCCCGGGACTAATGGTGCCGGGGAGCTGTTTTTT. This gives the protein CASSYPGTNGAGELFF. The chain employs TRBV6-5 and TRBJ2-2, with 7 bases that match TRBD2. The junction had 9 bases not matched to a gene; V was cut back by 2 bases and J by 6 bases. The CDR3 has 16 amino acids. Germline values: CDR1 MNHEY, CDR2 SVGAGI.

This clone was seen once. This specimen includes other DNA sequences encoding the same CDR3. The chain links TRBV24-1 to TRBJ1-1, with D uncertain. The germline V and J ends were trimmed by 2 bases and 1 base, with 4 bases remaining between them. CDR1 and CDR2 (germline): KGHDR, SFDVKD. This CDR3 has 13 residues. CDR3 residues: CATSDSGNTEAFF. For the CDR3, the DNA is TGTGCCACCAGTGATTCAGGGAACACTGAAGCTTTCTTT.

The rearrangement uses TRBV12-3 or TRBV12-4 and TRBJ1-2; D might be TRBD1 (5 bases). The CDR3 covers 12 residues. Trimming took 6 bases from V and 7 from J, leaving 12 bases between them. Here the CDR3 DNA reads TGTGCCAGCAGCCGAGCCCAGGGTGGCTACACCTTC. Its protein is CASSRAQGGYTF.

The chain employs TRBV7-9 and TRBJ1-2; 11 nucleotides align to TRBD1. Germline V gene data show CDR1 as SEHNR and CDR2 as FQNEAQ (reference sequence). CDR3 length equals 17 residues. Losses at the gene ends were 3 bases for V and 8 bases for J; bases not matched to a gene: 14. The CDR3 protein is CASSLGSGQGVYRGYTF. For the CDR3, the DNA is TGTGCCAGCAGCTTGGGATCGGGACAGGGGGTGTATAGGGGCTACACCTTC.

The chain carries TRBV3-1 (or the pseudogene TRBV3-2) and TRBJ2-3; 10 positions match TRBD1. This CDR3 comprises 16 residues. J lost 5 bases, V lost 0 bases, and 5 bases had no gene match. Germline V gene lookup returns CDR1 LGHDT and CDR2 YNNKEL (reference sequence). CDR3 sequence (DNA): TGTGCCAGCAGCCAAGAACCGGGACAGGGGCAAGATACGCAGTATTTT. Protein sequence: CASSQEPGQGQDTQYF.

The V call is TRBV20-1, the J call TRBJ1-1; D is unclear. Trimming took 5 bases from V and 6 from J, leaving 10 bases between them. Per germline, CDR1 DFQATT and CDR2 SNEGSKA (reference sequence). CDR3 length equals 11 residues. CDR3 loop: CSAGRRAEAFF. The CDR3 DNA reads TGCAGTGCTGGAAGGAGGGCTGAAGCTTTCTTT.

The chain joins TRBV11-2 to TRBJ2-7; 9 nucleotides agree with TRBD1. Germline V gene data show CDR1 as SGHAT and CDR2 as FQNNGV. The CDR3 length is 15 residues. Trimming removed 4 bases from V and 5 bases from J; junction bases left unmatched: 9. CDR3 region: CASSSTGTGQDEQYF. The CDR3 region has the DNA TGTGCCAGCAGCTCCACCGGGACAGGGCAGGACGAGCAGTACTTC.

The rearrangement joins TRBV19 to TRBJ2-7; 9 bases map to TRBD1. The germline V gene has CDR1 LNHDA and CDR2 SQIVND (reference sequence). Germline trimming cut 3 bases from V and 6 bases from J; bases unmatched to any gene: 3. This CDR3 region has 13 residues. The DNA of the CDR3 is TGTGCCAGTAGTATGGACAGGGGACGCGAGCAGTACTTC. Encoded protein: CASSMDRGREQYF. The whole variable domain, filled in from reference TRBV19 and TRBJ2-7, reads DGGITQSPKYLFRKEGQNVTLSCEQNLNHDAMYWYRQDPGQGLRLIYYSQIVNDFQKGDIAEGYSVSREKKESFPLTVTSAQKNPTAFYLCASSMDRGREQYFGPGTRLTVT.

This clone was recorded only once. The chain has TRBV6-4 and TRBJ2-2; TRBD1 matches at 12 bases. Germline V gene data show CDR1 as MRHNA and CDR2 as SNTAGT. The ends lost 8 bases at V and 6 bases at J; junction bases unmatched: 7. This CDR3 has 15 residues. CDR3 bases: TGTGCCAGCCGGCGGGGACAGGGGGCATCCGGGGAGCTGTTTTTT. Translation gives CASRRGQGASGELFF.

The rearrangement joins TRBV5-1 to TRBJ1-6; 8 positions agree with TRBD1. V gave up 4 bases and J gave up 7 bases; unmatched junction bases: 4. Germline V gives CDR1 SGHRS, CDR2 YFSETQ. This CDR3 has 14 amino acids. The CDR3 DNA follows: TGCGCCAGCAGCCTCCGGGACAGGAATTCACCCCTCCACTTT. Translating gives CASSLRDRNSPLHF.

The chain joins TRBV4-3 to TRBJ2-3, with a possible D match to TRBD1 (6 bases). Looked up from germline, CDR1 is LGHNA and CDR2 is YSLEER. CDR3 length: 16 amino acids. Trimming removed 1 base from V and 2 bases from J, with 13 bases in between. CDR3 residues: CASSQGVQGSTDTQYF. The CDR3 DNA is TGCGCCAGCAGCCAAGGAGTACAGGGCTCCACAGATACGCAGTATTTT.

This clone was seen only once. The V call is TRBV7-8, the J call TRBJ2-2; maybe TRBD2 (7 bases). CDR1 and CDR2 (germline): SGHVS, FQNEAQ. Trimming left V 1 base short and J 2 bases short, with 14 bases between. This CDR3 is built from 17 residues. The CDR3 region has the DNA TGTGCCAGCAGCTTAGTTCGCGGGGGCTATAACACCGGGGAGCTGTTTTTT. Translating it yields CASSLVRGGYNTGELFF.

V is TRBV29-1 and J is TRBJ2-7, with 8 bases aligning to TRBD1. Trimming took 4 bases from V and 4 from J; bases not matched to a gene: 15. Germline V gene lookup returns CDR1 SQVTM and CDR2 ANQGSEA. This CDR3 has 16 amino acids. The CDR3 region is CSVVGTGGVLGYEQYF. For the CDR3, the DNA is TGCAGCGTTGTGGGGACAGGTGGGGTATTAGGGTACGAGCAGTACTTC.

The chain has TRBV18 and TRBJ2-3; TRBD2 agrees at 10 bases. This CDR3 has 15 amino acids. The germline CDR1 and CDR2 sequences are KGHSH and LQKENI. J was trimmed by 3 bases and V by 5 bases; bases with no gene match: 5. CDR3 sequence reads: CASSGILAGTDTQYF. The CDR3 region has the DNA TGTGCCAGCTCAGGAATACTAGCGGGGACAGATACGCAGTATTTT.

The rearrangement uses TRBV7-7 and TRBJ2-3; D remains ambiguous. The CDR3 runs 14 residues. Germline CDR1 is SSHAT and CDR2 is FNYEAQ (reference sequence). Between the trimmed V and J ends, which lost 2 bases and 6 bases, there was a span of 12 bases. This chain's CDR3 is CASSLRPGVDTQYF. CDR3 nucleotide sequence: TGTGCCAGCAGCTTAAGGCCGGGTGTGGATACGCAGTATTTT. The whole variable domain, filled in from reference TRBV7-7 and TRBJ2-3, reads GAGVSQSPRYKVTKRGQDVTLRCDPISSHATLYWYQQALGQGPEFLTYFNYEAQPDKSGLPSDRFSAERPEGSISTLTIQRTEQRDSAMYRCASSLRPGVDTQYFGPGTRLTVL.

The chain links TRBV2 to TRBJ2-5, with TRBD1 matching 7 bases. Germline CDR1 is SNHLY and CDR2 is FYNNEI. The CDR3 covers 15 residues. With 6 bases clipped from V and 4 bases from J, the junction kept 11 bases outside the gene matches. CDR3 coding DNA: TGTGCCAGCAGCGTTGACAGGGCCGGGTCAGAGACCCAGTACTTC. It codes for CASSVDRAGSETQYF.

J is TRBJ2-3 and V is TRBV3-1 (or the pseudogene TRBV3-2), with TRBD2 matching over 12 bases. The V and J ends lost 4 bases and 0 bases, in that order; junction bases with no gene match: 5. CDR3 size: 17 residues. Germline lookup yields CDR1 LGHDT and CDR2 YNNKEL (reference sequence). CDR3 in amino acids: CASSLTSGSPSTDTQYF. CDR3 DNA: TGTGCCAGCAGCCTGACTAGCGGGAGTCCCAGCACAGATACGCAGTATTTT.

The J gene is TRBJ1-3, the V gene TRBV9; D is perhaps TRBD1 (6 bases). Germline V gene sequence: CDR1 SGDLS, CDR2 YYNGEE. The CDR3 consists of 16 residues. Trimming removed 4 bases at V and 0 bases at J, with 14 bases between. The DNA for the CDR3 is TGTGCCAGCAGCCCTCGGACAGCCAGCTCTGGAAACACCATATATTTT. It specifies CASSPRTASSGNTIYF.

V and J are TRBV7-9 and TRBJ2-2; 10 bases are a match to TRBD2. V shed 5 bases and J 0 bases; nucleotides not matched to a gene: 6. Looked up from germline, CDR1 is SEHNR and CDR2 is FQNEAQ (reference sequence). The CDR3 runs to 17 residues. The CDR3 coding sequence is TGTGCCAGCAGCCCACATAGCGGGGGGCCGAACACCGGGGAGCTGTTTTTT. Amino acid sequence: CASSPHSGGPNTGELFF.

The chain recombines TRBV6-2 or TRBV6-3 with TRBJ1-5; 8 bases line up with TRBD1. The CDR3 sequence is 14 residues long. Germline-derived CDR1 and CDR2 are MNHEY and SVGEGT. V shed 5 bases, J shed 5 bases, and the junction held 5 bases outside the gene matches. The CDR3 nucleotides read TGTGCCAGCAGTAACAGGGGGTGGGATCAGCCCCAGCATTTT. Amino acid sequence: CASSNRGWDQPQHF.

The chain carries TRBV18 and TRBJ1-5, with 7 bases fitting TRBD1. This CDR3 is built from 15 residues. V shed 4 bases and J 3 bases; nucleotides not matched to a gene: 6. Germline V gene sequence: CDR1 KGHSH, CDR2 LQKENI. CDR3 bases: TGTGCCAGCTCACAAGGGACAGACCTCAATCAGCCCCAGCATTTT. Encoded protein: CASSQGTDLNQPQHF. Full variable domain (outside the CDR3, taken from reference TRBV18 and TRBJ1-5): NAGVMQNPRHLVRRRGQEARLRCSPMKGHSHVYWYRQLPEEGLKFMVYLQKENIIDESGMPKERFSAEFPKEGPSILRIQQVVRGDSAAYFCASSQGTDLNQPQHFGDGTRLSIL.

This clone was counted a single time. The chain uses TRBV25-1 and TRBJ2-1, with TRBD2 identical over 8 bases. The junction had 6 bases not matched to a gene; V was cut back by 4 bases and J by 1 base. Germline-derived CDR1 and CDR2 are MGHDK and SYGVNS. The CDR3 has 16 amino acids. The CDR3: CASSAPSGWSYNEQFF. CDR3 DNA sequence: TGTGCCAGCAGTGCCCCTAGCGGGTGGTCCTACAATGAGCAGTTCTTC.

The chain is built from TRBV7-9 and TRBJ2-1; maybe TRBD1 (5 bases). CDR3 size: 15 residues. The V gene's germline CDR1 is SEHNR and CDR2 FQNEAQ (reference sequence). Trimming pared 4 bases from V and 5 bases from J, leaving 15 bases between. DNA for the CDR3: TGTGCCAGCAGCTCTTTCCAGGGTCGGGACAATGAGCAGTTCTTC. Translated: CASSSFQGRDNEQFF.

The chain is built from TRBV27 and TRBJ2-7; the match to TRBD2 covers 10 bases. Germline CDR1 is MNHEY and CDR2 is SMNVEV (reference sequence). The junction had 11 bases not matched to a gene; V was cut back by 4 bases and J by 5 bases. There are 16 residues in the CDR3. As DNA, the CDR3 is TGTGCCAGCAGTTGGCTTAGGAGCGGGAGGGCCAACGAGCAGTACTTC. Translated, it gives CASSWLRSGRANEQYF.